Following are 20 T cell receptor beta chains from one sample sequenced in a study of T cell repertoires in cytomegalovirus infection. TCRdb recomputed calls from the reads with MiXCR, one row per CDR3 protein. The table includes fewer than 350,000 distinct CDR3 sequences, roughly 9.5% detected once. Sequencing input: PBMCs. The origin of the receptors is a human donor in good health (CMV status not recorded). Some clones in this sample may be carry-over from other donors' samples.

This clonotype was picked up a small number of times. The chain has TRBV6-2 or TRBV6-3 and TRBJ1-5, with D possibly TRBD1 on 5 matching bases. V lost 5 bases, J lost 9 bases, and 8 bases lay in between. This CDR3 is 11 amino acids long. The V gene's germline CDR1 is MNHEY and CDR2 SVGEGT. The CDR3 region has the DNA TGTGCCAGCAGTCAGGGATCGCCCCAGCATTTT. Translating it yields CASSQGSPQHF.

A few counts support this clonotype. V and J are TRBV19 and TRBJ2-7; TRBD2 agrees at 7 bases. CDR1 and CDR2 (germline): LNHDA, SQIVND (reference sequence). The CDR3 has 13 amino acids. With V trimmed by 7 bases and J by 4 bases, 7 bases remained unmatched. This CDR3 reads CASTRGTTYEQYF. In DNA, the CDR3 is TGTGCCAGTACCCGCGGGACTACATACGAGCAGTACTTC.

This clonotype was detected a few times. The rearrangement links TRBV24-1 to TRBJ2-7, with D perhaps TRBD1 (6 bases). The CDR3 totals 14 residues. Germline V gene lookup returns CDR1 KGHDR and CDR2 SFDVKD. V was clipped by 5 bases and J by 0 bases, with 10 bases between them. Here the CDR3 DNA reads TGTGCCACCAGTGTGGGGGCCGACTCCTACGAGCAGTACTTC. Amino acids: CATSVGADSYEQYF.

This clonotype was observed at least ten times. The genes are TRBV7-9 and TRBJ2-7; D uncertain. Trimming took 5 bases from V and 3 from J, leaving 8 bases between them. CDR1 SEHNR and CDR2 FQNEAQ come from the germline V gene (reference sequence). This CDR3 spans 12 amino acids. Here the CDR3 DNA reads TGTGCCAGCAGCCCTCCCATCTACGAGCAGTACTTC. Its protein is CASSPPIYEQYF.

There are a few counts of this clonotype. The chain carries TRBV7-2 and TRBJ1-5, with 8 nucleotides matching TRBD1. The trim removed 9 bases at V and 1 base at J, leaving 11 bases unmatched. Germline V gene sequence: CDR1 SGHTA, CDR2 FQGNSA. CDR3 length equals 16 residues. The CDR3 loop reads CARVGQGGGSNQPQHF. The CDR3 coding sequence is TGTGCCAGGGTAGGACAGGGCGGTGGAAGCAATCAGCCCCAGCATTTT.

This clonotype was observed at least ten times. J is TRBJ2-3 and V is TRBV7-4; TRBD1 might be the D (5 bases). CDR1 SGHVT and CDR2 SQSDAQ come from the germline V gene. This CDR3 has 18 amino acids. Trimming took off 5 bases at V and 3 bases at J, with 24 bases between the two ends. The CDR3 nucleotides are TGTGCCAGCAGCGGAGTGTTTCGGAGCAGGGCTCTAACAGATACGCAGTATTTT. Protein sequence: CASSGVFRSRALTDTQYF.

This clonotype was observed at least ten times. The chain combines TRBV12-3 or TRBV12-4 with TRBJ2-5; D unresolved. V lost 2 bases to trimming and J lost 2 bases, with 15 bases between them. This CDR3 has 16 residues. CDR3 in amino acids: CASSLRSMPLQETQYF. In nucleotides, the CDR3 is TGTGCCAGCAGTTTACGTTCGATGCCCCTTCAAGAGACCCAGTACTTC.

This clonotype was detected only a few times. The V call is TRBV10-2, the J call TRBJ2-1; the D gene is possibly TRBD2 (5 bases). The CDR3 contains 13 residues. The ends were cut back, 8 bases at V and 3 bases at J, with 11 bases in the middle. CDR1 is WSHSY, CDR2 SAAADI, per germline. CDR3 DNA: TGCGCCAGCGGATCGGGGTTCTACAATGAGCAGTTCTTC. Translating it yields CASGSGFYNEQFF.

The chain is built from TRBV28 and TRBJ2-7; 9 nucleotides match TRBD1. J lost 6 bases, V lost 7 bases, and 16 bases had no gene match. The CDR3 totals 16 residues. The germline gives CDR1 MDHEN, CDR2 SYDVKM. The CDR3 region has the DNA TGTGCCAGCACCCGATGGGGGACAGGGAGCGTCGGCGAGCAGTACTTC. It yields the protein CASTRWGTGSVGEQYF.

This rearrangement joins TRBV18 to TRBJ2-1; either TRBD1 or TRBD2 may supply D (7 bases each). The CDR3 has 17 residues. CDR1 and CDR2 from the germline V gene are KGHSH and LQKENI. Trimming shortened V by 2 bases and J by 6 bases, and 20 bases separated the two germline ends. As DNA, the CDR3 is TGTGCCAGCTCACCAGCATCAGGGGGGGCTCGAGGCAATGAGCAGTTCTTC. This gives the protein CASSPASGGARGNEQFF. The full variable domain, its missing parts supplied by reference TRBV18 and TRBJ2-1, is NAGVMQNPRHLVRRRGQEARLRCSPMKGHSHVYWYRQLPEEGLKFMVYLQKENIIDESGMPKERFSAEFPKEGPSILRIQQVVRGDSAAYFCASSPASGGARGNEQFFGPGTRLTVL.

This clonotype was recorded a few times. The CDR3 sequence is CSARVGESGEKLFF. The CDR3 nucleotides are TGCAGTGCTAGAGTAGGGGAGTCTGGGGAAAAACTGTTTTTT. V usage is TRBV20-1 and J usage is TRBJ1-4, with D maybe TRBD1 (5 bases). CDR3 length equals 14 residues. CDR1 DFQATT and CDR2 SNEGSKA come from the germline V gene (reference sequence). V was cut by 1 base and J by 8 bases, with 14 bases left in between.

In its sample, this clonotype was seen many times. The rearrangement links TRBV7-2 to TRBJ2-7; 9 nucleotides line up with TRBD1. This CDR3 region has 15 residues. Trimming cost V 2 bases and J 2 bases; bases outside gene matches: 4. Germline V gene lookup returns CDR1 SGHTA and CDR2 FQGNSA. CDR3 sequence reads: CASSLTGTGTYEQYF. The CDR3, as DNA: TGTGCCAGCAGCTTAACCGGGACAGGGACCTACGAGCAGTACTTC.

V gene TRBV19 combines with J gene TRBJ2-3; D unresolved. V lost 2 bases to trimming and J lost 3 bases, with 6 bases between them. CDR1 LNHDA and CDR2 SQIVND come from the germline V gene (reference sequence). The CDR3 consists of 13 residues. The CDR3 here is CASSIIRTDTQYF. CDR3 DNA: TGTGCCAGTAGTATAATTAGGACAGATACGCAGTATTTT.

This clonotype has just a few counts. This sequence joins TRBV6-1 and TRBJ2-5; perhaps TRBD1 as D (6 bases). The germline V gene encodes CDR1 MNHNS and CDR2 SASEGT. V was trimmed by 5 bases and J by 3 bases, leaving 16 bases between them. The CDR3 extends over 15 amino acids. The DNA of the CDR3 is TGTGCCAGCAGTTATTCGGGACATGAAAAAGAGACCCAGTACTTC. Protein sequence: CASSYSGHEKETQYF.

The V and J genes are TRBV6-1 and TRBJ2-7, with a weak D call TRBD2 (5 bases). Trimming left V 6 bases short and J 1 base short, with 25 bases between. The CDR3 extends over 18 amino acids. Per the germline V gene, CDR1 is MNHNS and CDR2 is SASEGT. The CDR3 here is CASRGARGAPFPSYEQYF. The CDR3 DNA is TGTGCCAGCAGGGGTGCCCGGGGAGCTCCTTTCCCGTCCTACGAGCAGTACTTC.

The chain is built from TRBV28 and TRBJ2-3; the match to TRBD2 covers 15 bases. Germline-derived CDR1 and CDR2 are MDHEN and SYDVKM. The J segment lost 5 bases and the V segment lost 7 bases, leaving 7 bases of the junction unmatched. The CDR3 extends over 16 amino acids. The CDR3 bases are TGTGCCAGCAAGAACGGACTAGCGGGAGGGCAAGATACGCAGTATTTT. Its protein product is CASKNGLAGGQDTQYF. The full variable domain, in which reference TRBV28 and TRBJ2-3 provide the parts outside the CDR3, is DVKVTQSSRYLVKRTGEKVFLECVQDMDHENMFWYRQDPGLGLRLIYFSYDVKMKEKGDIPEGYSVSREKKERFSLILESASTNQTSMYLCASKNGLAGGQDTQYFGPGTRLTVL.

The chain joins TRBV7-3 to TRBJ2-2; unclear D gene. There are 13 residues in the CDR3. Germline V gene sequence: CDR1 SGHTA, CDR2 FQGTGA. Between the trimmed V and J ends, which lost 3 bases and 6 bases, there was a span of 8 bases. CDR3 loop: CASSFYSSGELFF. CDR3 DNA: TGTGCCAGCAGCTTCTATAGTTCCGGGGAGCTGTTTTTT.

The chain combines TRBV7-2 with TRBJ2-1; 10 bases agree with TRBD2. J gave up 4 bases and V 11 bases, and 14 bases lay outside the gene matches. Germline loops: CDR1 SGHTA, CDR2 FQGNSA. The CDR3 runs 16 residues. CDR3 in DNA: TGTGCCTGCACTCTACGTACTAGCGGGACTTACAATGAGCAGTTCTTC. It codes for CACTLRTSGTYNEQFF.

This clonotype was seen more than once but under ten times. The chain couples TRBV18 to TRBJ1-1; 7 bases match TRBD1. The ends lost 8 bases at V and 5 bases at J; junction bases unmatched: 17. In germline, CDR1 is KGHSH, CDR2 LQKENI. The CDR3 is made up of 16 amino acids. The CDR3 DNA is TGTGCCAGCACGGTAAACAGGGGATCCGCTGGGACTGAAGCTTTCTTT. Its translation is CASTVNRGSAGTEAFF.

The chain uses TRBV12-3 or TRBV12-4 and TRBJ2-3; D is uncertain. Between the trimmed V and J ends, which lost 6 bases and 6 bases, there was a span of 13 bases. The CDR3 totals 13 residues. CDR3 region: CASSPGQADTQYF. The CDR3 DNA reads as TGTGCCAGCAGCCCCGGCCAGGCGGATACGCAGTATTTT.